The clone carrying this TCR beta chain was counted only a few times. As yet, its antigen is unknown. This record comes from a study of cytomegalovirus exposure and HLA in healthy donors. General study findings and limits: One later analysis reportedly identified an Asian-associated ancestry cluster that showed fewer N-insertions than the roughly 620-donor mean. Researchers reported that a few CMV-associated chains were confirmed in vitro as CMV antigen-specific. Other equally common chains were less clonally expanded than HLA-associated TCR beta chains, a later analysis showed.

Both 60 Vbeta primers and 13 Jbeta primers went into the PCR. TCRdb's table, derived via immunoSEQ multiplex PCR, lists solely in-frame clones and lacks some. The profile shows about 230,000 clones, 70% to 90% of them singletons. The sample comprised PBMCs. The receptor was derived from a girl aged 2-15 years in good health and CMV-seronegative.

The CDR3 DNA is TGTGCCAGCAGTGAAGGCCGGGGTCTAACTAATTCACCCCTCCACTTT. Protein sequence: CASSEGRGLTNSPLHF. This sequence joins TRBV6-1 and TRBJ1-6; D gene uncertain. The V gene lost 1 base and the J gene lost 6 bases, with 13 bases spanning the gap. The germline gives CDR1 MNHNS, CDR2 SASEGT. This CDR3 region has 16 residues.